Listed below are T cell receptor beta chains from one sample, sequenced in a study of PD-1 blockade in classical Hodgkin lymphoma. Sequencing was performed with immunoSEQ multiplex PCR; in TCRdb, only in-frame clones are kept and a portion is missing. The table shows more than 35,000 clones, with about 91% occurring only once. The specimen comprised peripheral blood mononuclear cells (PBMCs), sampled before the second cycle of nivolumab. The receptors come from a human donor with classical Hodgkin lymphoma. CDR3s include the opening cysteine and the closing phenylalanine or tryptophan. D genes are given only for firm matches. Rows give clone size only sometimes, using once, few, many, or a class for an expanded clone.

V gene	clone size	J gene	D gene	CDR3 protein	CDR3 DNA
TRBV13	NA	TRBJ1-4	NA	CASSSLRDRHSNEKLFF	TGTGCCAGCAGCTCGTTACGTGACCGGCACTCTAATGAAAAACTGTTTTTT
TRBV29-1	NA	TRBJ2-3	NA	CSGAEGITDTQYF	TGCAGCGGGGCTGAGGGAATCACAGATACGCAGTATTTT
TRBV4-2	NA	TRBJ2-1	NA	CASSPLASYNEQFF	TGTGCCAGCAGCCCTCTAGCCTCCTACAATGAGCAGTTCTTC
TRBV6-6	NA	TRBJ2-1	TRBD1	CASSYSPTGGFEQFF	TGTGCCAGCAGTTACTCGCCGACAGGGGGCTTTGAGCAGTTCTTC
TRBV29-1	NA	TRBJ2-4	NA	CSVEQSVRAKNIQYF	TGCAGCGTTGAACAGTCGGTGAGGGCCAAAAACATTCAGTACTTC
TRBV7-3	once	TRBJ2-2	NA	CASSLAAGNTGELFF	TGTGCCAGCAGCTTAGCGGCGGGCAACACCGGGGAGCTGTTTTTT
TRBV9	medium-sized	TRBJ2-5	NA	CASSVGNGRGETQYF	TGTGCCAGCAGCGTAGGAAACGGTAGGGGGGAGACCCAGTACTTC
TRBV5-4	once	TRBJ2-7	NA	CASSLAGSGGVYEQYF	TGTGCCAGCAGCTTGGCCGGGAGCGGAGGGGTCTACGAGCAGTACTTC
TRBV27	NA	TRBJ2-1	TRBD2	CASSLFSGTYNEQFF	TGTGCCAGCAGTCTATTTAGCGGGACCTACAATGAGCAGTTCTTC
TRBV9	NA	TRBJ2-1	TRBD2	CASSASGGPNEQFF	TGTGCCAGCAGCGCTAGCGGCGGGCCCAATGAGCAGTTCTTC
TRBV7-9	few	TRBJ1-1	NA	CASSPNLGAANTEAFF	TGTGCCAGCAGCCCAAACCTCGGTGCAGCTAACACTGAAGCTTTCTTT
TRBV18	NA	TRBJ2-1	TRBD2	CASSVSGTSSNEQFF	TGTGCCAGCTCAGTCTCCGGGACTAGTAGCAATGAGCAGTTCTTC
TRBV5-4	once	TRBJ1-3	NA	CASSLGGLGFHTIYF	TGTGCCAGCAGCTTGGGTGGGCTTGGATTCCACACCATATATTTT
TRBV29-1	NA	TRBJ1-2	TRBD1	CSVESYPPGTVYGYTF	TGCAGCGTTGAAAGTTACCCTCCCGGGACAGTCTATGGCTACACCTTC
TRBV5-5	NA	TRBJ1-4	TRBD1	CASSEGAPGSSEKLFF	TGTGCCAGCAGCGAGGGGGCGCCGGGTTCCTCTGAAAAACTGTTTTTT
TRBV7-2	NA	TRBJ2-7	NA	CASSLNRYEQYF	TGTGCCAGCAGCTTAAACCGGTACGAGCAGTACTTC
TRBV6-1	NA	TRBJ1-6	NA	CASSGTYIPRGNSPLHF	TGTGCCAGCAGTGGAACCTATATCCCTCGGGGAAATTCACCCCTCCACTTT
TRBV18	NA	TRBJ2-7	TRBD2	CASSRELAGDYEQYF	TGTGCCAGCTCACGAGAGCTAGCGGGGGACTACGAGCAGTACTTC
TRBV11-3	NA	TRBJ2-1	TRBD2	CASSSRLALSSYNEQFF	TGTGCCAGCAGCTCGCGACTAGCGCTGAGCTCCTACAATGAGCAGTTCTTC
TRBV18	NA	TRBJ1-1	TRBD1	CASKIGQGLNTEAFF	TGTGCCAGCAAAATAGGACAGGGATTGAACACTGAAGCTTTCTTT
TRBV2	NA	TRBJ2-1	NA	CASSEWGFSVF	TGTGCCAGCAGTGAATGGGGGTTCTCAGTCTTC